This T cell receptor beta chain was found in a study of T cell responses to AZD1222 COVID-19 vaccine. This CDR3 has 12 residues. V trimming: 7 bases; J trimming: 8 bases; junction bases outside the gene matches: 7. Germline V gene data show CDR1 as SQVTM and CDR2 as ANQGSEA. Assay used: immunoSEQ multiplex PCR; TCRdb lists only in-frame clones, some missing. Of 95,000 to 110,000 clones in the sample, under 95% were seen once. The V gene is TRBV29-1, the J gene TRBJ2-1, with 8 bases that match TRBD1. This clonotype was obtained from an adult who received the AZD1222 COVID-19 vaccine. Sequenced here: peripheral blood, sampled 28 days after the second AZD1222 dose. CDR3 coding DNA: TGCAGCGCTCAGGGGGCAGTGGATGAGCAGTTCTTC. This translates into CSAQGAVDEQFF.